The rows below give T cell receptor beta chains drawn from one sample of a study of identical twins. TCRdb independently ran MiXCR on the 5' RACE reads; one entry per CDR3 protein. The sample yields 1.5 million to 2 million distinct CDR3 sequences, about 31% seen once. The specimen was cord blood. The receptors originated from a newborn girl in good health. CDR3s include the opening cysteine and the closing phenylalanine or tryptophan. Each record gives: CDR3 length, D gene, J gene, clone size, V gene, CDR3 protein, CDR3 DNA. The D gene is left open where the match is weak. The listing skips clone size in some rows; elsewhere it reads once, few, many or a size class.

>16|NA|TRBJ1-2|NA|TRBV12-3/TRBV12-4
CASSFQGTHVGYGYTF
TGTGCCAGCAGTTTCCAGGGGACCCATGTGGGCTATGGCTACACCTTC
>14|TRBD2|TRBJ2-7|few|TRBV5-1
CASSLVLAGFEQYF
TGCGCCAGCAGCTTGGTCCTAGCGGGGTTTGAGCAGTACTTC
>14|NA|TRBJ1-2|few|TRBV4-2
CASSQEPGSYGYTF
TGTGCCAGCAGCCAAGAACCAGGAAGCTATGGCTACACCTTC
>13|NA|TRBJ2-7|many|TRBV5-1
CASSLSLAFEQYF
TGCGCCAGCAGCTTGAGTCTAGCTTTCGAGCAGTACTTC
>17|TRBD2|TRBJ2-1|NA|TRBV12-5
CASGLILAGGRYNEQFF
TGTGCTAGTGGTTTGATACTAGCGGGGGGACGGTACAATGAGCAGTTCTTC
>16|TRBD1|TRBJ2-1|NA|TRBV3-1
CASSRFTGVTYNEQFF
TGTGCCAGCAGCCGGTTCACAGGGGTAACCTACAATGAGCAGTTCTTC
>16|NA|TRBJ2-2|few|TRBV10-3
CAISVVVGTNTGELFF
TGTGCCATCAGCGTAGTAGTGGGAACGAACACCGGGGAGCTGTTTTTT
>16|TRBD1|TRBJ2-7|few|TRBV4-2
CASSQEWDRGFDEQYF
TGTGCCAGCAGCCAAGAATGGGACAGGGGGTTCGACGAGCAGTACTTC
>9|NA|TRBJ1-1|few|TRBV20-1
CRAGTEAFF
TGCAGGGCGGGGACTGAAGCTTTCTTT
>15|TRBD1|TRBJ2-5|many|TRBV12-3/TRBV12-4
CASSSQTGFVGTQYF
TGTGCCAGCAGTTCCCAGACAGGGTTCGTCGGGACCCAGTACTTC
>13|NA|TRBJ2-1|many|TRBV11-2
CASSLASRGRQFF
TGTGCCAGCAGCTTAGCATCTCGGGGCAGGCAGTTCTTC
>16|TRBD1|TRBJ2-2|once|TRBV12-3/TRBV12-4
CASSPTYRGNTGELFF
TGTGCCAGCAGTCCCACGTACAGGGGGAACACCGGGGAGCTGTTTTTT
>15|NA|TRBJ2-1|NA|TRBV20-1
CSARDSGVIYNEQFF
TGCAGTGCTAGAGATTCCGGGGTGATCTACAATGAGCAGTTCTTC
>14|NA|TRBJ1-1|NA|TRBV5-1
CASSYRVGDTEAFF
TGCGCCAGCAGCTACAGGGTGGGGGACACTGAAGCTTTCTTT
>12|NA|TRBJ2-7|NA|TRBV20-1
CSQLGSLYEQYF
TGCAGTCAACTAGGATCCCTCTACGAGCAGTACTTC
>16|NA|TRBJ2-7|few|TRBV27
CASSFPPRGRSYEQYF
TGTGCCAGCAGTTTCCCACCTAGGGGTCGGTCCTACGAGCAGTACTTC
>14|NA|TRBJ1-2|few|TRBV10-3
CAIRSTSGNYGYTF
TGTGCCATCAGATCAACATCAGGGAACTATGGCTACACCTTC
>13|NA|TRBJ2-7|NA|TRBV6-1
CASSEVGQEAQYF
TGCGCCAGCAGTGAAGTGGGACAAGAGGCCCAGTACTTC
>16|TRBD2|TRBJ2-5|few|TRBV7-9
CASSSTSGGARETQYF
TGTGCCAGCAGCTCGACTAGCGGGGGGGCTAGAGAGACCCAGTACTTC
>13|NA|TRBJ2-4|few|TRBV29-1
CSVGKGDSNIQYF
TGCAGCGTGGGTAAGGGGGACTCAAACATTCAGTACTTC
>15|NA|TRBJ1-3|NA|TRBV5-1
CASSPITGSGNTIYF
TGCGCCAGCAGCCCGATAACAGGGTCAGGAAACACCATATATTTT
>15|NA|TRBJ2-3|few|TRBV5-1
CASSLTTVDTDTQYF
TGCGCCAGCAGCTTGACCACAGTCGACACAGATACGCAGTATTTT